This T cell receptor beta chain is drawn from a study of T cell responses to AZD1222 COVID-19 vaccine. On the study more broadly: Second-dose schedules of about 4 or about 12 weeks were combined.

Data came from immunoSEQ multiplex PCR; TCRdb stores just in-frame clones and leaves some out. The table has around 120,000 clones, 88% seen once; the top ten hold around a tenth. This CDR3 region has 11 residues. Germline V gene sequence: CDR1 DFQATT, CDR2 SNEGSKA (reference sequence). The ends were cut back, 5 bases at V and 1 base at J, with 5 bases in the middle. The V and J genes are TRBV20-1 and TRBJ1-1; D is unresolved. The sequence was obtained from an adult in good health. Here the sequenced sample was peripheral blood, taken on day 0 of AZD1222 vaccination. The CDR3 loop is CSALGNTEAFF. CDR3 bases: TGCAGTGCTCTGGGGAACACTGAAGCTTTCTTT.